Following are 2 T cell receptor beta chains from one sample sequenced in a study of T cells after yellow fever vaccination. TCRdb re-called the 5' RACE reads with MiXCR, one entry per CDR3 protein. There are hundreds of thousands of distinct CDR3 sequences in the sample; approximately 5.2% occur only once, and around 3.5% lies in the top ten. The starting material was CD4+ T cells sorted from PBMCs, obtained on the day of the yellow fever booster vaccination. The receptors shown here come from a man younger than 35 who received the YFV17D yellow fever vaccine.

This clonotype came up many times. A junction end diverges from the germline sequence, so it may reflect a read error. The gene calls are TRBV18 and TRBJ2-1; 7 bases are shared with TRBD1. This CDR3 region has 13 residues. CDR1 is KGHSH, CDR2 LQKENI, per germline. The CDR3 protein is CASSAETGQEVDF. In DNA, the CDR3 is TGTGCCAGCTCGGCAGAAACCGGACAGGAGGTTGATTTC.

The chain couples TRBV5-1 to TRBJ2-5; the match to TRBD1 covers 8 bases. From germline, CDR1 is SGHRS and CDR2 YFSETQ. The CDR3 consists of 14 residues. J gave up 4 bases and V 4 bases, and 6 bases lay outside the gene matches. In nucleotides, the CDR3 is TGCGCCAGCAGCGGGGCCGGGACAGGAGAGACCCAGTACTTC. It translates to CASSGAGTGETQYF. The complete variable domain, with remaining parts taken from reference TRBV5-1 and TRBJ2-5, reads KAGVTQTPRYLIKTRGQQVTLSCSPISGHRSVSWYQQTPGQGLQFLFEYFSETQRNKGNFPGRFSGRQFSNSRSEMNVSTLELGDSALYLCASSGAGTGETQYFGPGTRLLVL.